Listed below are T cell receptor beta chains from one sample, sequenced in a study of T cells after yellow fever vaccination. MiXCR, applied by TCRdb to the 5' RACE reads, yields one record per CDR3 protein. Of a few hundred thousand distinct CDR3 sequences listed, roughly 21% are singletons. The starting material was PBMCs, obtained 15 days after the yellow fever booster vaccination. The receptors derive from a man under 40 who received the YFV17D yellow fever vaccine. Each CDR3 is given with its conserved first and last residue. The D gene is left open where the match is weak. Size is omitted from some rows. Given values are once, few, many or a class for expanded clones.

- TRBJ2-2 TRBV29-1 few CSVSTGGNIAGELFF TGCAGCGTTTCAACGGGCGGGAACATCGCCGGGGAGCTGTTTTTT
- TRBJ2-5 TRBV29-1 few CSVEVLADQETQYF TGCAGCGTTGAGGTATTAGCGGACCAAGAGACCCAGTACTTC
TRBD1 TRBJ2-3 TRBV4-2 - CASSQDLPGGQYF TGTGCCAGCAGCCAAGACCTCCCAGGGGGGCAGTATTTT
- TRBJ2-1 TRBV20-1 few CSAEKKSSYNEQFF TGCAGTGCCGAGAAAAAGAGCTCCTACAATGAGCAGTTCTTC
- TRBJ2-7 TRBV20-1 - CSARTSYEQYF TGCAGTGCTAGAACTAGCTACGAGCAGTACTTC
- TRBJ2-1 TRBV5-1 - CASSLTTNSEQFF TGCGCCAGCAGCTTGACAACAAATAGTGAGCAGTTCTTC
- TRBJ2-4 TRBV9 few CASSFGRGRNIQYF TGTGCCAGCAGCTTCGGGCGGGGGCGCAACATTCAGTACTTC
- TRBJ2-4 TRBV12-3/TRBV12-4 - CATAPARRPKNIQYF TGTGCCACAGCCCCCGCCCGGAGGCCCAAAAACATTCAGTACTTC
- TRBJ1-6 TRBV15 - CATSSRAPPNNSPLHF TGTGCCACCAGCAGCCGGGCTCCACCAAATAATTCACCCCTCCACTTT
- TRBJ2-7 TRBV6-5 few CASSLMWVGSYEQYF TGTGCCAGCAGCTTAATGTGGGTCGGGTCCTACGAGCAGTACTTC
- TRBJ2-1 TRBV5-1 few CASSPPPHNEQFF TGCGCCAGCAGCCCCCCACCCCACAATGAGCAGTTCTTC
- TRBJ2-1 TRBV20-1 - CSARKDSYNEQFF TGCAGTGCTAGGAAGGATTCCTACAATGAGCAGTTCTTC
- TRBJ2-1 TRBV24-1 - CATSGVGSYNEQFF TGTGCCACCAGTGGAGTAGGAAGCTACAATGAGCAGTTCTTC
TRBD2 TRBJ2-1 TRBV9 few CASSTSGRVNEQFF TGTGCCAGCAGCACTAGCGGGAGGGTCAATGAGCAGTTCTTC
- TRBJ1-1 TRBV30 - CAWSNLGSAEAFF TGTGCCTGGAGTAATCTGGGTTCGGCTGAAGCTTTCTTT
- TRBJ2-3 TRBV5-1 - CASSLVNDADTQYF TGCGCCAGCAGCTTGGTTAATGATGCAGATACGCAGTATTTT
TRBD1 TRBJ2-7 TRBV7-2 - CASSPPGGIHEQYF TGTGCCAGCAGCCCACCAGGGGGTATCCACGAGCAGTACTTC
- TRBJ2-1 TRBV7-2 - CASSVPYEQFF TGTGCCAGCAGCGTGCCCTATGAGCAGTTCTTC
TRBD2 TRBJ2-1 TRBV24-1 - CATSDPTSGTYNEQFF TGTGCCACCAGTGACCCAACTAGCGGGACGTACAATGAGCAGTTCTTC
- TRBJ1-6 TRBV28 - CASRQRRFDSPLHF TGTGCCAGCAGACAAAGGAGATTCGATTCACCCCTCCACTTT
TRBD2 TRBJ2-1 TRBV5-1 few CASSREVGNEQFF TGCGCCAGCAGTCGGGAGGTAGGGAATGAGCAGTTCTTC
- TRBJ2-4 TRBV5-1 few CASSPGQVKNIQYF TGCGCCAGCAGCCCGGGACAAGTCAAAAACATTCAGTACTTC
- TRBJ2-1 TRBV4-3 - CASSQVTGPYNEQFF TGCGCCAGCAGCCAAGTCACGGGGCCCTACAATGAGCAGTTCTTC
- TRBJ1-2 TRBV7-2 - CASSREGPGGYTF TGTGCCAGCAGCCGGGAGGGCCCTGGCGGCTACACCTTC
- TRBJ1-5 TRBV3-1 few CASSQRGLNQPQHF TGTGCCAGCAGCCAAAGGGGTCTCAATCAGCCCCAGCATTTT
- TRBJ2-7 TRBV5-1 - CASSLDNNQKQYF TGCGCCAGCAGCTTGGATAACAATCAGAAGCAGTACTTC
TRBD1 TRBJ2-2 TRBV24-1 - CATSDRTGGTGELFF TGTGCCACCAGTGACAGGACAGGGGGCACCGGGGAGCTGTTTTTT
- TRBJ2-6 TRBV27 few CASSPLHSSGANVLTF TGTGCCAGCAGTCCCCTCCACAGTTCTGGGGCCAACGTCCTGACTTTC
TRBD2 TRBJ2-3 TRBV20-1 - CSARGGGRTDTQYF TGCAGTGCTAGAGGGGGCGGGAGGACAGATACGCAGTATTTT
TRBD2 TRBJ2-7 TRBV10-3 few CAISEALAGEGEQYF TGTGCCATCAGTGAAGCCCTAGCGGGAGAGGGTGAGCAGTACTTC
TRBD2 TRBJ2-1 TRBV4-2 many CASSPPPGQGTSGIANEQFF TGTGCCAGCAGCCCCCCGCCGGGACAGGGGACTAGCGGGATCGCCAATGAGCAGTTCTTC
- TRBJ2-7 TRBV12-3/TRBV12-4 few CASSLGDGWEQYF TGTGCCAGCAGTCTCGGGGATGGATGGGAGCAGTACTTC
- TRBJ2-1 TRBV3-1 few CASSRLRDNEQFF TGTGCCAGCAGCCGCCTGAGGGACAATGAGCAGTTCTTC
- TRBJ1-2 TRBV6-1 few CASSSDKNYGYTF TGTGCCAGCAGTAGCGACAAGAACTATGGCTACACCTTC
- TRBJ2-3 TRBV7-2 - CASSLLGPAVSTDTQYF TGTGCCAGCAGCCTCCTGGGGCCGGCAGTTAGCACAGATACGCAGTATTTT
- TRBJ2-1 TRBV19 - CASSSLQGSYNEQFF TGTGCCAGTAGCTCCCTCCAGGGTTCCTACAATGAGCAGTTCTTC
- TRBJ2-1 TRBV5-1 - CASSLGATSYNEQFF TGCGCCAGCAGCTTGGGAGCTACCTCCTACAATGAGCAGTTCTTC
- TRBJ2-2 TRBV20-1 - CSATKASDTGELFF TGCAGTGCTACTAAGGCCTCGGACACCGGGGAGCTGTTTTTT
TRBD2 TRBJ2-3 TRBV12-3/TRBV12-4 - CASSAPLGLAGSTDTQYF TGTGCCAGCAGTGCTCCCCTCGGACTAGCGGGAAGCACAGATACGCAGTATTTT
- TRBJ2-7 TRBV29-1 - CSVEDIQYEQYF TGCAGCGTTGAAGATATCCAGTACGAGCAGTACTTC
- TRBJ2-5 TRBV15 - CATSRDYRETQYF TGTGCCACCAGCAGAGATTACCGGGAGACCCAGTACTTC
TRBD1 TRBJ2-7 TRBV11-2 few CASSFLIGTGLSEQYF TGTGCCAGCAGCTTTCTGATTGGGACAGGGTTAAGCGAGCAGTACTTC
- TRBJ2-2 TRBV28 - CASREGGELFF TGTGCCAGCAGAGAAGGCGGGGAGCTGTTTTTT
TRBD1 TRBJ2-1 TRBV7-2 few CASSTTGGAYNEQFF TGTGCCAGCAGCACGACAGGGGGCGCGTACAATGAGCAGTTCTTC
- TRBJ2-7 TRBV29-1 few CSVASGRIYEQYF TGCAGCGTTGCCTCCGGCCGAATCTACGAGCAGTACTTC
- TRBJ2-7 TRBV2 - CASSEVRSVNEQYF TGTGCCAGCAGTGAAGTAAGGAGTGTCAACGAGCAGTACTTC
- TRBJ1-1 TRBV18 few CASSSQFNTEAFF TGTGCCAGCTCATCTCAGTTTAACACTGAAGCTTTCTTT
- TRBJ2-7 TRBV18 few CASSDQTDNEQYF TGTGCCAGCTCGGACCAAACGGACAACGAGCAGTACTTC
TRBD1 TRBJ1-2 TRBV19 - CASSVRDRVNGYTF TGTGCCAGTAGTGTCCGGGACAGGGTCAATGGCTACACCTTC
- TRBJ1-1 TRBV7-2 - CASSSSGLYTEAFF TGTGCCAGCAGCTCATCGGGGTTATACACTGAAGCTTTCTTT
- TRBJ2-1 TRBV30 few CAWVPASSYNEQFF TGTGCCTGGGTCCCCGCGAGCTCCTACAATGAGCAGTTCTTC